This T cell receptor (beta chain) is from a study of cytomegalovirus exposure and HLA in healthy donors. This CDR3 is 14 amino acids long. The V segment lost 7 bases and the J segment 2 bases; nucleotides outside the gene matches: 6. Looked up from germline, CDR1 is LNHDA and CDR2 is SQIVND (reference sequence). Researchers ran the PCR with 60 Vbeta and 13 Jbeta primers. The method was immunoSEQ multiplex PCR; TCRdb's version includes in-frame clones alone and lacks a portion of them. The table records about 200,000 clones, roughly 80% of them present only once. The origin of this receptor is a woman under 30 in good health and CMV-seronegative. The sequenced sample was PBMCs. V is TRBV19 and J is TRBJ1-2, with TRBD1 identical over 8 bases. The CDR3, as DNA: TGTGCCAGTATAGGACAGGGACGGAACTATGGCTACACCTTC. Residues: CASIGQGRNYGYTF.